These 10 T cell receptor beta chains came from one sample sequenced in a study of cytotoxic CD8 clonotypes in ibrutinib-treated CLL. The method was immunoSEQ multiplex PCR; TCRdb's version includes in-frame clones alone and lacks a portion of them. There are 150,000 or so clones in the sample; about 76% occur only once, and about 5% lies in the top ten. The sequences come from PBMCs, collected after 24 months of ibrutinib treatment. Receptor source: a human donor with chronic lymphocytic leukemia.

The sample holds one count of this clone. Here the CDR3 DNA reads TGTGCCAGCAGCCGCCCCGGGACGGACTCCTACGAGCAGTACTTC. Translated: CASSRPGTDSYEQYF. The chain couples TRBV4-2 to TRBJ2-7, with D possibly called TRBD1 or TRBD2 (5 bases each). Trimming took off 4 bases at V and 0 bases at J, with 13 bases between the two ends. The CDR3 consists of 15 residues. Germline CDR1 is LGHNA and CDR2 is YNFKEQ.

The V gene is TRBV7-6, the J gene TRBJ1-5; 8 bases fit TRBD1. The junction had 3 bases not matched to a gene; V was cut back by 5 bases and J by 0 bases. The CDR3 contains 15 residues. Germline V gene data show CDR1 as SGHVS and CDR2 as FNYEAQ. For the CDR3, the DNA is TGTGCCAGCAGCCCGGGACAGGCTAGCAATCAGCCCCAGCATTTT. It translates to CASSPGQASNQPQHF.

The chain employs TRBV5-1 and TRBJ2-5; unclear D gene. V dropped 4 bases and J dropped 2 bases, with 12 bases sitting between them. The germline CDR1 and CDR2 sequences are SGHRS and YFSETQ. CDR3 length equals 14 residues. CDR3 coding DNA: TGCGCCAGCAGCAATTGGGTAGGGCAAGAGACCCAGTACTTC. Translation gives CASSNWVGQETQYF.

This chain connects TRBV28 to TRBJ2-3; D not resolved. Trimming pared 2 bases from V and 0 bases from J, leaving 9 bases between. This CDR3 spans 15 amino acids. Germline V gene lookup returns CDR1 MDHEN and CDR2 SYDVKM. CDR3 in DNA: TGTGCCAGCAGTTTAGTTAGCCCTAGCACAGATACGCAGTATTTT. Translated: CASSLVSPSTDTQYF.

To note about this clone: One base separates it from a far larger clone, so it is likely a read error. This CDR3 is also generated by other DNA sequences in the sample. The chain links TRBV9 to TRBJ1-1; possible D gene TRBD1, 5 bases. Deletions cut 4 bases from V and 1 base from J, with 8 bases between. This CDR3 has 13 residues. Germline values: CDR1 SGDLS, CDR2 YYNGEE. The CDR3 here is CASSPTGNTEAFF. CDR3 bases: TGTGCCAGCAGCCCCACAGGGAACACTGAAGCTTTCTTT.

V gene TRBV4-3 combines with J gene TRBJ2-1; TRBD1 matches 7 bases. This CDR3 has 15 residues. Germline lookup yields CDR1 LGHNA and CDR2 YSLEER. The ends lost 2 bases at V and 15 bases at J; junction bases unmatched: 16. The CDR3 DNA sequence: TGCGCCAGCAGCCAACAAGGGACAGCCCAAACGGCGCGGTTCTTC. This sequence encodes CASSQQGTAQTARFF.

The V gene is TRBV25-1, the J gene TRBJ2-7; 7 bases align to TRBD2. The trim removed 1 base at V and 1 base at J, leaving 4 bases unmatched. The CDR3 contains 15 residues. CDR1 is MGHDK, CDR2 SYGVNS, per germline. The CDR3 DNA follows: TGTGCCAGCAGTGAATCGTTAGCGGGTTCCTACGAGCAGTACTTC. Its translation is CASSESLAGSYEQYF.

The V gene is TRBV7-9, the J gene TRBJ1-4; weak D call: TRBD1 (5 bases). The CDR3 contains 15 residues. Germline V lookup: CDR1 SEHNR, CDR2 FQNEAQ (reference sequence). The ends were cut back, 7 bases at V and 10 bases at J, with 22 bases in the middle. The CDR3 protein is CASTPSGGLGGKLFF. The DNA for the CDR3 is TGTGCCAGCACCCCCTCCGGCGGCCTCGGGGGAAAACTGTTTTTT.

This chain links TRBV4-1 with TRBJ2-5, with 7 positions matching TRBD2. This CDR3 has 15 amino acids. V was pared by 3 bases and J by 5 bases, with 9 bases of the junction left unmatched. The germline V gene encodes CDR1 MGHRA and CDR2 YSYEKL. CDR3: CASSHPGAGVETQYF. The CDR3 DNA reads as TGCGCCAGCAGCCATCCCGGGGCGGGGGTGGAGACCCAGTACTTC.

The chain combines TRBV7-9 with TRBJ1-3; a possible D gene is TRBD1 (5 bases). The CDR3 loop spans 15 amino acids. Germline loops: CDR1 SEHNR, CDR2 FQNEAQ (reference sequence). Trimming left V 7 bases short and J 2 bases short, with 15 bases between. The CDR3 loop is CASTPSGTAGNTIYF. In DNA form, the CDR3 reads TGTGCCAGCACCCCCTCCGGGACGGCTGGAAACACCATATATTTT.